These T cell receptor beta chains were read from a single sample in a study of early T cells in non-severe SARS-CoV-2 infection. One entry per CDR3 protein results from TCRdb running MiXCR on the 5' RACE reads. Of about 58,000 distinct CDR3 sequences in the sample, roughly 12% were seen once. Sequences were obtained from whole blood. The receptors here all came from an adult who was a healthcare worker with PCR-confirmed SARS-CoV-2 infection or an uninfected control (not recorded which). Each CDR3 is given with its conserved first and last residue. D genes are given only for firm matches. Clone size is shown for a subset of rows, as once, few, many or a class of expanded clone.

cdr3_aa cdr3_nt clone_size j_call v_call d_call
CSATPGLAGHIQYF TGCAGTGCTACCCCGGGACTAGCGGGACACATTCAGTACTTC . TRBJ2-4 TRBV20-1 TRBD2
CASRIPGLAGDTGELFF TGTGCCAGCAGGATCCCGGGACTAGCGGGAGACACCGGGGAGCTGTTTTTT . TRBJ2-2 TRBV28 TRBD2
CASSLVWTQYF TGTGCCAGCAGCTTAGTTTGGACGCAGTATTTT many TRBJ2-3 TRBV7-8 .
CASSQGQTTGELFF TGTGCCAGCAGCCAGGGACAGACCACCGGGGAGCTGTTTTTT many TRBJ2-2 TRBV7-2 TRBD1
CASSGTGRGHYGYTF TGTGCCAGCAGTGGGACGGGGCGCGGGCACTATGGCTACACCTTC few TRBJ1-2 TRBV27 .
CASSDPPARSYNEQFF TGTGCCAGCAGCGATCCGCCCGCCCGCTCCTACAATGAGCAGTTCTTC . TRBJ2-1 TRBV5-4 .
CATSEPAGPSYNEQFF TGTGCCACCAGTGAGCCAGCGGGGCCATCCTACAATGAGCAGTTCTTC . TRBJ2-1 TRBV24-1 TRBD2
CSVPGELFF TGCAGCGTGCCCGGGGAGCTGTTTTTT few TRBJ2-2 TRBV29-1 .
CASRSTDTQYF TGTGCCAGCAGATCCACAGATACGCAGTATTTT . TRBJ2-3 TRBV7-6 .
CASSLWGQGADEQFF TGTGCCAGCAGTTTATGGGGACAGGGGGCTGATGAGCAGTTCTTC . TRBJ2-1 TRBV28 TRBD1
CASSLYTETQYF TGTGCCAGCAGCCTTTATACGGAGACCCAGTACTTC many TRBJ2-5 TRBV13 .
CASSMWQEETQYF TGTGCCAGTAGTATGTGGCAGGAAGAGACCCAGTACTTC . TRBJ2-5 TRBV19 .
CASSQVQGKNIQYF TGTGCCAGCAGCCAAGTGCAGGGGAAAAACATTCAGTACTTC . TRBJ2-4 TRBV4-2 .
CASSPGSAYEQYF TGTGCCAGCAGCCCCGGGTCGGCCTACGAGCAGTACTTC . TRBJ2-7 TRBV5-5 .
CASSYSSPGQTQYF TGTGCCAGCAGTTACTCGAGCCCGGGACAGACCCAGTACTTC . TRBJ2-5 TRBV6-2/TRBV6-3 .
CASSEWTTKNIQYF TGTGCCAGCAGTGAGTGGACAACCAAAAACATTCAGTACTTC many TRBJ2-4 TRBV2 .
CASSPVPSADEQFF TGTGCCAGCAGCCCGGTCCCTAGCGCCGATGAGCAGTTCTTC many TRBJ2-1 TRBV7-7 .
CASKGRATNEKLFF TGTGCCAGTAAGGGCAGGGCGACTAATGAAAAACTGTTTTTT many TRBJ1-4 TRBV28 .
CASSREGQLNTEAFF TGTGCCAGCAGTCGGGAGGGACAGCTGAACACTGAAGCTTTCTTT few TRBJ1-1 TRBV12-3/TRBV12-4 TRBD1
CASSGIEAAGVRTGELFF TGTGCCAGCAGCGGTATAGAAGCGGCGGGAGTTAGGACCGGGGAGCTGTTTTTT . TRBJ2-2 TRBV3-1 TRBD2
CASSLAESETQYF TGCGCCAGCAGCTTGGCCGAATCGGAGACCCAGTACTTC many TRBJ2-5 TRBV5-1 .
CATSATLGLPSGANVLTF TGTGCCACCAGCGCAACGTTGGGACTGCCCTCTGGGGCCAACGTCCTGACTTTC many TRBJ2-6 TRBV15 .
CASSPDGLYEQYF TGTGCCAGCTCACCCGACGGCCTCTACGAGCAGTACTTC . TRBJ2-7 TRBV18 .
CASSPGGGYTF TGTGCCAGTAGTCCCGGCGGTGGCTACACCTTC many TRBJ1-2 TRBV19 .
CASSPPGLAGLTGELFF TGTGCCAGCAGCCCCCCGGGACTAGCGGGCCTCACCGGGGAGCTGTTTTTT few TRBJ2-2 TRBV7-3 TRBD2
CASSQSSASEEYNEQFF TGCGCCAGCAGTCAATCGTCGGCTAGCGAAGAATACAATGAGCAGTTCTTC many TRBJ2-1 TRBV23-1 .
CASSLGTDNTGELFF TGTGCCAGCAGCTTGGGGACAGACAACACCGGGGAGCTGTTTTTT few TRBJ2-2 TRBV5-4 .
CASAHSGVNYGYTF TGCGCCAGCGCTCATTCGGGAGTTAACTATGGCTACACCTTC . TRBJ1-2 TRBV5-1 .
CASSLPWGAVETQYF TGTGCCAGCAGCCTCCCGTGGGGGGCTGTGGAGACCCAGTACTTC many TRBJ2-5 TRBV7-9 .
CASSPTSGSSIWSTDTQYF TGCGCCAGCAGCCCGACTAGCGGGAGTAGTATATGGAGCACAGATACGCAGTATTTT many TRBJ2-3 TRBV5-1 TRBD2
CASSLTGTSNEQFF TGTGCCAGCAGTCTCACTGGGACCTCCAATGAGCAGTTCTTC . TRBJ2-1 TRBV28 .
CASSPSDRGGYEQYF TGTGCCAGCTCGCCCTCGGACAGGGGAGGGTACGAGCAGTACTTC many TRBJ2-7 TRBV18 TRBD1
CASSLDIGNTIYF TGTGCCAGCAGCCTAGATATTGGAAACACCATATATTTT many TRBJ1-3 TRBV12-3/TRBV12-4 .
CSGWIDTEAFF TGCAGCGGGTGGATCGACACTGAAGCTTTCTTT few TRBJ1-1 TRBV29-1 .
CASTGVGVLNYGYTF TGCGCCAGCACCGGAGTGGGGGTTTTGAACTATGGCTACACCTTC once TRBJ1-2 TRBV10-2 .
CASSSGSLQETQYF TGTGCCAGCAGTAGCGGGAGCCTCCAAGAGACCCAGTACTTC many TRBJ2-5 TRBV6-2/TRBV6-3 TRBD2
CAIDPGQGYYGYTF TGTGCCATTGATCCGGGACAGGGCTACTATGGCTACACCTTC few TRBJ1-2 TRBV10-3 TRBD1
CASSNAGTLNYGYTF TGTGCCAGCAGCAATGCAGGGACCCTAAACTATGGCTACACCTTC . TRBJ1-2 TRBV4-2 .
CATGRGSNTGELFF TGTGCCACCGGACGCGGGAGTAACACCGGGGAGCTGTTTTTT . TRBJ2-2 TRBV7-3 TRBD2
CASSQDRTLTDTQYF TGTGCCAGCAGCCAAGATCGGACTTTAACGGATACGCAGTATTTT many TRBJ2-3 TRBV3-1 .
CASSLAGVSDEQFF TGTGCCAGCAGCTTAGCGGGAGTCTCCGATGAGCAGTTCTTC . TRBJ2-1 TRBV5-4 TRBD2